The present entry profiles one T cell receptor beta chain with its context. Antigen unknown. The source of the sample is a study of OX40 agonist ivuxolimab in advanced cancers. Overall study context: Dose-escalation patients were diagnosed with hepatocellular carcinoma, melanoma, renal cell cancer or head and neck cancer. Regarding the study as a whole: At 0.1 to 3.0 mg/kg and by week 6, clonal expansion occurred in CD4+ and CD8+ blood T cells. CD8+ T cells (on average) carried more expanded clones than CD4+ T cells.

V lost 3 bases to trimming and J lost 2 bases; unmatched junction nucleotides: 5. Germline V lookup: CDR1 SEHNR, CDR2 FQNEAQ (reference sequence). The length of the CDR3 is 18 residues. Using immunoSEQ multiplex PCR, the repertoire was profiled, and TCRdb retains in-frame clones only, with some absent. The sample records approximately 77,000 clones, 85% to 95% being singletons. The sequencing used CD4+ or CD8+ T cells sorted from blood, collected in a trial of the OX40 agonist ivuxolimab. The V and J genes are TRBV7-9 and TRBJ2-2; 14 positions agree with TRBD2. This TCR derives from an adult with an advanced solid tumor such as melanoma, head and neck, liver or kidney cancer. The CDR3 coding sequence is TGTGCCAGCAGCTTTGGACTAGCGGGGGGTAGAAACACCGGGGAGCTGTTTTTT. Its protein product is CASSFGLAGGRNTGELFF.